This record looks at one T cell receptor beta chain sequence and its context. The data derive from a study of blood T cell repertoires in COVID-19. The V end lost 3 bases, the J end lost 3 bases, and 13 bases lay between the germline ends. This CDR3 has 14 amino acids. Germline V CDR1 and CDR2: SQVTM, ANQGSEA. Only in-frame clones appear in the TCRdb table, and some are missing; sequencing was by immunoSEQ multiplex PCR. The table includes about 260,000 clones, over 75% detected once. Sequencing was carried out using peripheral blood. This rearrangement joins TRBV29-1 to TRBJ2-3, with D possibly TRBD1 on 6 matching bases. The source is a human donor in a cohort sampled during active COVID-19. This CDR3 is CSVDRPQGTDTQYF. The CDR3 DNA sequence: TGCAGCGTTGACCGACCCCAGGGGACAGATACGCAGTATTTT.